This T cell receptor (beta chain) was retrieved from a study of CD8 T cells in Susac syndrome. Only one count was recorded for this clonotype. RNA was extracted with the RNeasy kit, and a quantity of 0.5 to 1 ug was reverse transcribed using random hexamers. Amplification of TCR beta CDR3 across 54 Vbeta and 13 Jbeta was performed with immunoSEQ multiplex PCR. MiXCR, applied by TCRdb to the immunoSEQ multiplex PCR reads, yields one record per CDR3 protein. The sample shows some 140,000 distinct CDR3 sequences, around 75% of them seen only once. CDR3 length: 15 residues. The V segment lost 5 bases and the J segment 5 bases; nucleotides outside the gene matches: 12. CDR1 is SGHAT and CDR2 is FQNNGV in the germline V gene.

V usage is TRBV11-2 and J usage is TRBJ2-7; 7 bases match TRBD2. The sequence was obtained from a human donor with multiple sclerosis. Material: CD8+ T cells from PBMCs. The CDR3 here is CASSPPSSGWNEQYV. CDR3 nucleotides: TGTGCCAGCAGCCCCCCGAGTAGCGGGTGGAACGAGCAGTACGTC.